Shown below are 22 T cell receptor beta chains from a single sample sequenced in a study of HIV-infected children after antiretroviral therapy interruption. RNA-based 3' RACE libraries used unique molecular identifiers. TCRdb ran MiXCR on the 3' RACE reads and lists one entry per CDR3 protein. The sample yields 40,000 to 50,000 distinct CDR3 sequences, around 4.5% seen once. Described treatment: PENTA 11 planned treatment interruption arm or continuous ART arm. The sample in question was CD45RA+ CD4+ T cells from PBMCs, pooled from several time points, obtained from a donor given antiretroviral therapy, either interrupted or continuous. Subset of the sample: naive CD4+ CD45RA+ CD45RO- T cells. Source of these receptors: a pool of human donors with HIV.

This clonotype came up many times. The DNA for the CDR3 is TGTGCCAGCAGCGCTGGACAGGGGAGGACCGGGGCCAACGTCCTGACTTTC. Protein product: CASSAGQGRTGANVLTF. The rearrangement uses TRBV9 and TRBJ2-6; 9 bases are a match to TRBD1. The CDR3 has 17 residues. V shed 3 bases, J shed 4 bases, and the junction held 8 bases outside the gene matches. The germline V gene encodes CDR1 SGDLS and CDR2 YYNGEE.

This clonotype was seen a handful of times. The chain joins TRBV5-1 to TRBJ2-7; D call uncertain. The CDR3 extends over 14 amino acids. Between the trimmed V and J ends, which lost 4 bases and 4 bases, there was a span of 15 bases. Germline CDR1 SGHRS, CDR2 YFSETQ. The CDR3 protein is CASSEEQDRYEQYF. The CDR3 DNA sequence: TGCGCCAGCAGCGAGGAGCAGGATCGGTACGAGCAGTACTTC.

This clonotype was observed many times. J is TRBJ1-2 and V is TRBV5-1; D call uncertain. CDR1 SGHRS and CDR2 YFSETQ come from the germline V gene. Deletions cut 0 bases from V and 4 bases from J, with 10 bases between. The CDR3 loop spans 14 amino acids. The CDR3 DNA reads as TGCGCCAGCAGCTTGGCCGAAGATTTCTATGGCTACACCTTC. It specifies CASSLAEDFYGYTF. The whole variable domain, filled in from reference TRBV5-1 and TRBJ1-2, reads KAGVTQTPRYLIKTRGQQVTLSCSPISGHRSVSWYQQTPGQGLQFLFEYFSETQRNKGNFPGRFSGRQFSNSRSEMNVSTLELGDSALYLCASSLAEDFYGYTFGSGTRLTVV.

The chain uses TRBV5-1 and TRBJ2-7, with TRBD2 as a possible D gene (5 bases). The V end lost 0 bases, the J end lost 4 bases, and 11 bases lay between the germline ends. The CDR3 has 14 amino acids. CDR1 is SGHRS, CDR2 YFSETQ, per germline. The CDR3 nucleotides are TGCGCCAGCAGCTTGGCCGGGGTGGAATACGAGCAGTACTTC. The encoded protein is CASSLAGVEYEQYF.

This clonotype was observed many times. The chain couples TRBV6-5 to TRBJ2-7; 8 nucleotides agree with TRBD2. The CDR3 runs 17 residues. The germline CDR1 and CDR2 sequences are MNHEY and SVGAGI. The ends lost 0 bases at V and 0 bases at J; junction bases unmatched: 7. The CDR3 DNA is TGTGCCAGCAGTTACTCCGGGAGGGCAGCAAGCTCCTACGAGCAGTACTTC. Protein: CASSYSGRAASSYEQYF.

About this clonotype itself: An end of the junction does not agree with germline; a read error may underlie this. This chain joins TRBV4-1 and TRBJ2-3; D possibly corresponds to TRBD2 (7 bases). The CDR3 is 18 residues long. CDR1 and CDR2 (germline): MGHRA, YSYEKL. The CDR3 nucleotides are TGTGCCAGCAGCCAAGAGGCTGGGGGGGGGCGGAGTCAAAACACCTTGTACTTT. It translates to CASSQEAGGGRSQNTLYF.

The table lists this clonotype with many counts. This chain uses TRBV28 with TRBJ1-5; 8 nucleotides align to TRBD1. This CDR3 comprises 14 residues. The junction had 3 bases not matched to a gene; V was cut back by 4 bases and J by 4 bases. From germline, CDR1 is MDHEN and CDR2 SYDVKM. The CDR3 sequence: CASSSDRDNQPQHF. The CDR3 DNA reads TGTGCCAGCAGTTCGGACAGGGATAATCAGCCCCAGCATTTT.

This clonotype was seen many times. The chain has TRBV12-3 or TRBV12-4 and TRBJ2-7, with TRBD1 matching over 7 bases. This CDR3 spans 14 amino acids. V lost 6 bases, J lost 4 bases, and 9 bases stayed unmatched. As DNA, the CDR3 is TGTGCCAGCAGCCCAAGGGGGCGAAGGTACGAGCAGTACTTC. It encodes CASSPRGRRYEQYF.

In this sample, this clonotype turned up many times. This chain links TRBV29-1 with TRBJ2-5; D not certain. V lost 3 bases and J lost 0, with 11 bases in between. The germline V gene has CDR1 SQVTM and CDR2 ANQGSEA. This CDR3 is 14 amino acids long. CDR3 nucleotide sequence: TGCAGCGTTGATGGTGGACCGTACCAAGAGACCCAGTACTTC. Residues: CSVDGGPYQETQYF.

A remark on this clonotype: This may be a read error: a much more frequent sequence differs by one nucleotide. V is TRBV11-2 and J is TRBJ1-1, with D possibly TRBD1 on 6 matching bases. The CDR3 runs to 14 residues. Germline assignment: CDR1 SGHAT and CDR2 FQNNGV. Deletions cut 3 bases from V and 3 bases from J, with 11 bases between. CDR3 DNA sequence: TGTGCCAGCAGCTTTGCAGGGGTGGACACTGAAGCTTTCTTT. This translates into CASSFAGVDTEAFF.

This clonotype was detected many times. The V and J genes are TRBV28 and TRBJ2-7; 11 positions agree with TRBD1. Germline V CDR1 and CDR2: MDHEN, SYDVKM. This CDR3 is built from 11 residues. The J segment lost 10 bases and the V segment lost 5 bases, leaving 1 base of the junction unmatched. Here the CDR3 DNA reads TGTGCCAGCAGTCGGACAGGGGGCCAGTACTTC. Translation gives CASSRTGGQYF.

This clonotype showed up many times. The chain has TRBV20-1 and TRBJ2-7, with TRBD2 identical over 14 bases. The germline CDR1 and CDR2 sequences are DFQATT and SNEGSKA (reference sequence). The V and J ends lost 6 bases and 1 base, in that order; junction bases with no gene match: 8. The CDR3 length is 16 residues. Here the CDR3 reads CSAPGLAGGRSYEQYF. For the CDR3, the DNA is TGCAGTGCCCCTGGACTAGCGGGGGGCAGGTCCTACGAGCAGTACTTC.

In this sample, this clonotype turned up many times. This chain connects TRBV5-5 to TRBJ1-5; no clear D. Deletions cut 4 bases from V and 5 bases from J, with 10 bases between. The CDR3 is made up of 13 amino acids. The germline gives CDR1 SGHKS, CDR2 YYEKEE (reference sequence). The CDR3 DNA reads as TGTGCCAGCAGCCCGAGGCGCGATCAGCCCCAGCATTTT. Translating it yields CASSPRRDQPQHF.

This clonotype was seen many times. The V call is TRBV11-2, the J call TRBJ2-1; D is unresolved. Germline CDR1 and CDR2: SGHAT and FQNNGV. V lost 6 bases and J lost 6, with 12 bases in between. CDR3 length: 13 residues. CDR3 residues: CASRSIGRNEQFF. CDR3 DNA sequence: TGTGCCAGCAGATCTATAGGGCGCAATGAGCAGTTCTTC. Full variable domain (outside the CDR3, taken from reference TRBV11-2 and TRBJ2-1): EAGVAQSPRYKIIEKRQSVAFWCNPISGHATLYWYQQILGQGPKLLIQFQNNGVVDDSQLPKDRFSAERLKGVDSTLKIQPAKLEDSAVYLCASRSIGRNEQFFGPGTRLTVL.

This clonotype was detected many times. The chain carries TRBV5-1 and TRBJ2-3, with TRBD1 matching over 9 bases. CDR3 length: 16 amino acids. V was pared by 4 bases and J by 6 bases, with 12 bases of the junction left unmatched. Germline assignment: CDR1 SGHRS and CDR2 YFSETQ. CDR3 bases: TGCGCCAGCAGCACCGCCGGGACAGGGCTTTCGGATACGCAGTATTTT. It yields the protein CASSTAGTGLSDTQYF.

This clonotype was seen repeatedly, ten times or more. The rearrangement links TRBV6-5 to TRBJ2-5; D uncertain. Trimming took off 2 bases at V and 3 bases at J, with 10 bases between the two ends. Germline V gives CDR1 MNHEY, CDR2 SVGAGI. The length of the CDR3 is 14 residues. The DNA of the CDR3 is TGTGCCAGCAGTTACATGGACGGAGAAGAGACCCAGTACTTC. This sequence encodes CASSYMDGEETQYF.

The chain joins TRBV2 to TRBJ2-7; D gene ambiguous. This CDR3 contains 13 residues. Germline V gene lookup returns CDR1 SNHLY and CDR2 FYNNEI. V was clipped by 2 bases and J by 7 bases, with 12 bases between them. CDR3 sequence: CASSESGLLEQYF. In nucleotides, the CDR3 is TGTGCCAGCAGTGAATCTGGGCTTCTAGAGCAGTACTTC.

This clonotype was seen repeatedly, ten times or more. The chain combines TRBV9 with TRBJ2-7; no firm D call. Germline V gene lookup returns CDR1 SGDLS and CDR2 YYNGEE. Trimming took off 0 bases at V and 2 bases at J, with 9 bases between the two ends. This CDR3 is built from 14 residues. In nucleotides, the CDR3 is TGTGCCAGCAGCGTAGAGGACGAAACCTACGAGCAGTACTTC. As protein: CASSVEDETYEQYF.

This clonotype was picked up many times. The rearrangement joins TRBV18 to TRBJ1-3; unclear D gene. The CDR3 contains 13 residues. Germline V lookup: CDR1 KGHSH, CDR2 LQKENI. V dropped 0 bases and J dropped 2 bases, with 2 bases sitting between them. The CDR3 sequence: CASSPPTGNTIYF. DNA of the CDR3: TGTGCCAGCTCACCACCAACTGGAAACACCATATATTTT.

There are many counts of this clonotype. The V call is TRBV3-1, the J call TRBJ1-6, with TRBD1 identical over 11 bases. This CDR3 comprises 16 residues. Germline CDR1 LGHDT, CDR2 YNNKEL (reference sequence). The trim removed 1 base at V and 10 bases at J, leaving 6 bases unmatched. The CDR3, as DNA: TGTGCCAGCAGCCAAGGGACAGGGGGCAGAGGATCACCCCTCCACTTT. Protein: CASSQGTGGRGSPLHF.

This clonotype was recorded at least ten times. The CDR3 sequence: CAISSPLWDTHEQYF. The CDR3 DNA sequence: TGTGCCATCAGCTCTCCTCTGTGGGACACCCACGAGCAGTACTTC. This sequence joins TRBV10-3 and TRBJ2-7; tentative D call: TRBD1 (6 bases). In germline, CDR1 is ENHRY, CDR2 SYGVKD. Trimming stripped 6 bases from V and 5 bases from J, with 20 bases between. There are 15 residues in the CDR3.

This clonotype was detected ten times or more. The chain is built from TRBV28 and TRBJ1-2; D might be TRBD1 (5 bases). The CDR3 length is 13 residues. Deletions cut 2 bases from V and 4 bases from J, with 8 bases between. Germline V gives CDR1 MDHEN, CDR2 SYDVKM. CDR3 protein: CASSLDSSYGYTF. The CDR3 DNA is TGTGCCAGCAGTTTAGACAGCAGCTATGGCTACACCTTC.